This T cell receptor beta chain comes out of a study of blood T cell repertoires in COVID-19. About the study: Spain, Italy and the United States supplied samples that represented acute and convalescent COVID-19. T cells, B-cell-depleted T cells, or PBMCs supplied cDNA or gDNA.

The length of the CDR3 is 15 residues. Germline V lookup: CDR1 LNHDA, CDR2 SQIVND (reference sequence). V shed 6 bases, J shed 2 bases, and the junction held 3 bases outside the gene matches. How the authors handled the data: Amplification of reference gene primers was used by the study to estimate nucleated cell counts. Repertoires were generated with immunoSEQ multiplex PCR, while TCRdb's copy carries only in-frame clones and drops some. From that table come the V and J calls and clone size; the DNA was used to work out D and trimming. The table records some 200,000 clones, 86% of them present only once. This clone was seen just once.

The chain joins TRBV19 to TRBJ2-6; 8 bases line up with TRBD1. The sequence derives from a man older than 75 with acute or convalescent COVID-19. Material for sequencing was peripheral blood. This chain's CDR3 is CASRAGGAGANVLTF. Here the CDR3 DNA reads TGTGCCAGTAGAGCAGGGGGCGCTGGGGCCAACGTCCTGACTTTC.